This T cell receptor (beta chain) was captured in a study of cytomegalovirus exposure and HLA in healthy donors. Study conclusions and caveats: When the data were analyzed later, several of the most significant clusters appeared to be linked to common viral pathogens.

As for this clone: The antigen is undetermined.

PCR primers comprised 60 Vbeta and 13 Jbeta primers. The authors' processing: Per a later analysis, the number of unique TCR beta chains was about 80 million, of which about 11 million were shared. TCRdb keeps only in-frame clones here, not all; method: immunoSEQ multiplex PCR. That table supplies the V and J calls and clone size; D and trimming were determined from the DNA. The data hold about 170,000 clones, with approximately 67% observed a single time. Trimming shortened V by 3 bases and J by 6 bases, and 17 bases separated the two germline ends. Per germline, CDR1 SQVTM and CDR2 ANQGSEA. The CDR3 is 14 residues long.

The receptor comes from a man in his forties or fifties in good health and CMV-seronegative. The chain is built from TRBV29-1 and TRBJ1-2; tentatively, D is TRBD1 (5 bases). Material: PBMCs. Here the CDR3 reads CSVDLRDGEDGYTF. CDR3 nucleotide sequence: TGCAGCGTTGACCTCCGGGACGGGGAGGATGGCTACACCTTC.